This T cell receptor beta chain derives from a study of blood T cell repertoires in COVID-19. Libraries were prepared by immunoSEQ multiplex PCR; TCRdb keeps only in-frame clonotypes and omits some of them. The data show tens of thousands of clones, with about 88% seen just once and around 4.6% held by the top ten. Germline V lookup: CDR1 MNHEY, CDR2 SMNVEV (reference sequence). Trimming removed 2 bases at V and 2 bases at J, with 9 bases between. The CDR3 loop spans 14 amino acids. V gene TRBV27 combines with J gene TRBJ1-2; D is unresolved. The specimen was peripheral blood. The TCR sequence derives from a man between 40 and 49 years old with active COVID-19. CDR3 loop: CASSLNMLNYGYTF. The CDR3 DNA reads as TGTGCCAGCAGTTTAAATATGCTAAACTATGGCTACACCTTC.